Listed below are T cell receptor beta chains from one sample, sequenced in a study of blood T cell repertoires in COVID-19. Assay: immunoSEQ multiplex PCR; the TCRdb copy retains only in-frame clones and omits some. The sample holds 200,000 or so clones; around 75% are singletons and the top ten take around 4.7%. Sequencing was carried out using peripheral blood. Receptor source: a human donor in a cohort sampled during active COVID-19. Both conserved end residues are trimmed from each CDR3.

>TRBJ2-6|TRBV11-3
ASSLRGNTGANVLT
>TRBJ2-7|TRBV4-3
ASSQAWDRGPYEQY
>TRBJ2-1|TRBV12-3/TRBV12-4
ASSLASRGEQF
>TRBJ1-3|TRBV15
ATSRGAGNTIY
>TRBJ2-7|TRBV5-6
ASSYGQGLLQTYEQY
>TRBJ1-2|TRBV27
ASSPLRTYGYT
>TRBJ1-2|TRBV30
AWSPSGGFYGYT
>TRBJ2-7|TRBV28
ASSPSPWTSGDSYEQY
>TRBJ1-1|TRBV28
ASRVPGTSAF
>TRBJ2-7|TRBV21-1
ASSQGTSETSYEQY
>TRBJ2-3|TRBV6-5
ASSFEAPTDTQY
>TRBJ2-7|TRBV10-3
AISEPGTSNLEQY
>TRBJ2-1|TRBV9
ASSVGSYEQF
>TRBJ1-1|TRBV18
ASSPERQELGTEAF
>TRBJ2-3|TRBV29-1
SVELAGASDTQY
>TRBJ2-2|TRBV7-2
ASSLDTGGLNTGELF
>TRBJ2-7|TRBV6-6
ASSGLAVYEQY
>TRBJ1-2|TRBV29-1
SVEENSKDNT
>TRBJ2-7|TRBV18
ASSLQGGPGEQY
>TRBJ2-1|TRBV28
ATLADLRFEQF
>TRBJ1-1|TRBV18
ASSSSTGGNTEAF
>TRBJ2-7|TRBV4-3
ASSLLTGTSADEQY
>TRBJ1-4|TRBV27
ASSPTAGSGEKLF
>TRBJ2-7|TRBV19
ASRSAALVHEQY
>TRBJ2-3|TRBV7-2
ASRLGLAGGWFADTQY
>TRBJ2-7|TRBV6-2/TRBV6-3
ASSYLAGGTYEQY
>TRBJ1-2|TRBV11-2
ASGRQGLAGYT
>TRBJ2-7|TRBV9
ASRVAGGLAGFYEQY
>TRBJ1-3|TRBV18
ASSFDRAGNTIY
>TRBJ2-6|TRBV19
ASISRGVGANVLT
>TRBJ2-7|TRBV18
ASSPLSTVYEQY
>TRBJ1-6|TRBV27
ASSEANSPLH
>TRBJ2-1|TRBV5-1
ASSLSRDSYNEQF
>TRBJ1-2|TRBV28
ASRGTANYGYT
>TRBJ1-1|TRBV6-5
ASSTVSEAF
>TRBJ2-1|TRBV10-1
ASSDLWGVYRYNEQF
>TRBJ2-7|TRBV9
ASSVGQGDYEQY
>TRBJ1-4|TRBV3-1/TRBV3-2
ASSQAEKLF
>TRBJ2-7|TRBV7-6
ASSPRGGPYEQY
>TRBJ2-1|TRBV27
ASSLRSRGTYNEQF
>TRBJ2-1|TRBV3-1/TRBV3-2
ASSQDPRNNEQF
>TRBJ2-1|TRBV11-1
ASSSRQGARNEQF
>TRBJ1-5|TRBV20-1
SASRDYSNQPQH
>TRBJ2-1|TRBV19
ASRVGTPMGKPYNEQF
>TRBJ1-3|TRBV6-1
ASSDSGTGNTIY
>TRBJ1-1|TRBV5-6
ASSGGGAGTEAF
>TRBJ2-7|TRBV19
ASSKRQASGEQY
>TRBJ2-1|TRBV27
ASMLAGSSYNEQF
>TRBJ2-7|TRBV27
ASSSGGYSYEQY
>TRBJ2-7|TRBV5-1
ASSLSSGRGATYEQY
>TRBJ2-7|TRBV28
ASIGQGRSYEQY
>TRBJ2-7|TRBV6-5
ASTQNRGGSYEQY
>TRBJ1-1|TRBV19
ASSKGQGLLMNTEAF
>TRBJ2-3|TRBV7-3
ASSLGRGPDTQY
>TRBJ1-1|TRBV19
ASSIVVRGALEAF